The clone carrying this T cell receptor beta chain was picked up many times. What it recognizes is unknown. This entry comes from a study of Graves' ophthalmopathy and Graves' hyperthyroidism. Amplification of the TCR beta CDR3 regions used RNA transcripts (as template). The first-round RT-PCR employed HTBI primers together with the Qiagen OneStep RT-PCR kit. A multiplex PCR was then performed as the second round. TCRdb ran MiXCR on the multiplex PCR reads and lists one entry per CDR3 protein. The sample lists hundreds of thousands of distinct CDR3 sequences; approximately 22% were seen once. General observations from the study: Ophthalmopathy progression was predicted by the model at just over 70% sensitivity and 72% to 75% specificity.

Hyperthyroidism was classified as stable if no ophthalmopathy occurred within 18 months of follow-up. It was from 10 ml of fresh peripheral blood that the PBMCs came. V was clipped by 6 bases and J by 9 bases, with 21 bases between them. This CDR3 region has 15 residues. The sample taken for sequencing was peripheral blood. The V gene is TRBV12-3 or TRBV12-4, the J gene TRBJ1-5; a weak D match, TRBD1 (5 bases). The clonotype comes from a young woman with stable Graves' hyperthyroidism. Some clones in this sample may be carry-over from other donors' samples. The CDR3 loop reads CASSRTGTANGPQHF. In nucleotides, the CDR3 is TGTGCCAGCAGCAGAACCGGGACGGCTAATGGGCCCCAGCATTTT.